There are a few counts of the clone carrying this T cell receptor beta chain. Other DNA sequences of this sample code for an identical CDR3. This sample stems from a study of control samples from healthy donors and cancer patients. The protocol was immunoSEQ multiplex PCR, while the TCRdb copy is restricted to in-frame clones and leaves out a portion. The sample has about 190,000 clones, approximately 90% seen once. V lost 0 bases and J 4 bases, leaving 9 bases between the germline ends. This CDR3 is built from 14 residues. Germline V gives CDR1 LNHNV, CDR2 YYDKDF (reference sequence). This sequence was found in a man aged 30-40 years in good health. The sample was blood. The chain recombines TRBV15 with TRBJ1-2; D gene unclear. The CDR3 DNA sequence: TGTGCCACCAGCAGAGATAGCCTAGCCTATGGCTACACCTTC. Protein: CATSRDSLAYGYTF.